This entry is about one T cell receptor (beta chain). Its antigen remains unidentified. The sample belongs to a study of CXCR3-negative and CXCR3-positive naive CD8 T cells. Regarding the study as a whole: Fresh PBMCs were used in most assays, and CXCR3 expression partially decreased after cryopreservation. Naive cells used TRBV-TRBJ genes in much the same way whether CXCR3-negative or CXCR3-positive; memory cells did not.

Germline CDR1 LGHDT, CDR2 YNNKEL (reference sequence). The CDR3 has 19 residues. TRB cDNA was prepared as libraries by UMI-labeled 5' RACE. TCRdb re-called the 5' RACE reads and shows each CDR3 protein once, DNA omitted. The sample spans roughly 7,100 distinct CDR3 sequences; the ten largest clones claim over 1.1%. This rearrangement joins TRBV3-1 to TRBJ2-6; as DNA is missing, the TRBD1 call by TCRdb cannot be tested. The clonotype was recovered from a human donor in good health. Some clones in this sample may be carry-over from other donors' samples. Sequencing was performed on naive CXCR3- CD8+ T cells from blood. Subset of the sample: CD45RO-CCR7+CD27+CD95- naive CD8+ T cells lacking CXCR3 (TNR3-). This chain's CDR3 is CASSQGGSQSLSGANVLTF.